This record concerns one T cell receptor beta chain sequence. Its antigen is unknown. This sample is part of a study of T-cell memory formation after mild COVID-19. Study overall: TCR clustering was largely donor specific. Study-level results: Clones that got smaller from day 15 to 85 had even CD4/CD8, while clones growing later tipped toward CD4+.

TCRdb re-called the 5' RACE reads with MiXCR, one entry per CDR3 protein. The sample consists of a few hundred thousand distinct CDR3 sequences, roughly 14% of them appearing once. Germline-derived CDR1 and CDR2 are MNHEY and SVGEGT. The CDR3 spans 17 residues. V dropped 2 bases and J dropped 4; count of bases not matched to a gene: 11. This rearrangement joins TRBV6-2 or TRBV6-3 to TRBJ2-1, with 7 nucleotides matching TRBD2. This TCR was sampled from a young man who had mild COVID-19 (a few samples of this study predate the infection). Cell type and time point are not known. Sample: PBMCs or a T cell subset sorted from them (not recorded which). CDR3 in amino acids: CASSYPPSGAKYNEQFF. In DNA form, the CDR3 reads TGTGCCAGCAGTTACCCTCCCAGCGGGGCGAAATACAATGAGCAGTTCTTC.